This T cell receptor (beta chain) was recovered during a study of control samples from healthy donors and cancer patients. V was cut by 1 base and J by 6 bases, with 9 bases left in between. The CDR3 is made up of 13 amino acids. The assay was immunoSEQ multiplex PCR, and TCRdb's table has in-frame clones only and misses some. The sample carries nearly 200,000 clones, 91% recorded once. The origin of this receptor is a man aged 30 to 39 in good health. What was sequenced was blood. This rearrangement joins TRBV12-3 or TRBV12-4 to TRBJ1-2, with D maybe TRBD1 (6 bases). The CDR3 nucleotides are TGTGCCAGCAGTTTAGAGGGGGGGAATGGCTACACCTTC. Its translation is CASSLEGGNGYTF.